The 21 T cell receptor beta chains below come from one sample, sequenced in a study of blood T cell repertoires in COVID-19. The protocol was immunoSEQ multiplex PCR, while the TCRdb copy is restricted to in-frame clones and leaves out a portion. This sample has about 110,000 clones, with about 85% found just once. The sample comprised peripheral blood. The source of these receptors is a woman in her 70s with acute or convalescent COVID-19.

The genes are TRBV2 and TRBJ1-2; tentatively, D is TRBD1 (6 bases). V was clipped by 5 bases and J by 8 bases, with 21 bases between them. This CDR3 is 15 amino acids long. Per germline, CDR1 SNHLY and CDR2 FYNNEI. This CDR3 is CASSLVLGAIGGYTF. CDR3 DNA: TGTGCCAGCAGTCTTGTCCTGGGGGCAATCGGAGGCTACACCTTC.

The chain joins TRBV19 to TRBJ2-7; possible D gene TRBD1, 5 bases. V gave up 3 bases and J gave up 3 bases, with 15 bases separating them. CDR3 length equals 15 residues. The germline gives CDR1 LNHDA, CDR2 SQIVND (reference sequence). The CDR3, as DNA: TGTGCCAGTAGTATTCTCGGCAGGGAAAGCTACGAGCAGTACTTC. This gives the protein CASSILGRESYEQYF.

This rearrangement joins TRBV5-1 to TRBJ1-6; 7 nucleotides agree with TRBD1. Germline values: CDR1 SGHRS, CDR2 YFSETQ. CDR3 length equals 14 residues. Trimming removed 1 base from V and 7 bases from J; junction bases left unmatched: 2. CDR3 bases: TGCGCCAGCAGCTTGTGGGACAGCAATTCACCCCTCCACTTT. It specifies CASSLWDSNSPLHF.

The V call is TRBV18, the J call TRBJ2-2; no firm D call. Trimming took 6 bases from V and 2 from J, leaving 13 bases between them. The CDR3 consists of 15 residues. Germline V gene data show CDR1 as KGHSH and CDR2 as LQKENI. DNA of the CDR3: TGTGCCAGCTCGCGACTGGTACCAAACACCGGGGAGCTGTTTTTT. Amino acids: CASSRLVPNTGELFF.

The rearrangement uses TRBV5-8 and TRBJ1-1, with 7 bases aligning to TRBD1. CDR3 length: 16 amino acids. Germline V CDR1 and CDR2: SGHTS, YDEGEE. V was clipped by 2 bases and J by 1 base; unmatched bases: 8. This CDR3 reads CASSLRAGGWNTEAFF. In DNA, the CDR3 is TGTGCCAGCAGCTTACGGGCAGGGGGTTGGAACACTGAAGCTTTCTTT.

This clone has a handful of counts. This sequence joins TRBV29-1 and TRBJ1-1; TRBD1 agrees at 7 bases. Germline lookup yields CDR1 SQVTM and CDR2 ANQGSEA. The CDR3 covers 13 residues. J gave up 2 bases and V 5 bases, and 5 bases lay outside the gene matches. DNA of the CDR3: TGCAGCGTTACAGGGGTGAGAAACACTGAAGCTTTCTTT. Its translation is CSVTGVRNTEAFF.

This clone has only one observation. V usage is TRBV28 and J usage is TRBJ1-2; 8 bases line up with TRBD1. CDR1 is MDHEN, CDR2 SYDVKM, per germline. V dropped 4 bases and J dropped 4; count of bases not matched to a gene: 5. The CDR3 runs 14 residues. CDR3 region: CASSSGGTGYGYTF. The DNA of the CDR3 is TGTGCCAGCAGTTCTGGAGGGACAGGCTATGGCTACACCTTC.

The J gene is TRBJ2-5, the V gene TRBV7-2; TRBD1 matches 7 bases. The germline V gene encodes CDR1 SGHTA and CDR2 FQGNSA. The V and J ends lost 5 bases and 1 base, in that order; junction bases with no gene match: 4. There are 14 residues in the CDR3. The CDR3 is CASSLGTVQETQYF. The CDR3 coding sequence is TGTGCCAGCAGCCTCGGGACAGTCCAAGAGACCCAGTACTTC.

This rearrangement joins TRBV5-6 to TRBJ1-1; D is possibly TRBD1 (6 bases). This CDR3 has 17 amino acids. Trimming removed 4 bases from V and 2 bases from J, with 21 bases in between. Per the germline V gene, CDR1 is SGHDT and CDR2 is YYEEEE. As DNA, the CDR3 is TGTGCCAGCAGCATCAGGGGTTGGGGCCCATCTAACACTGAAGCTTTCTTT. It is translated as CASSIRGWGPSNTEAFF.

This chain connects TRBV19 to TRBJ1-2; 10 bases are a match to TRBD1. V lost 3 bases and J lost 5; bases outside the gene matches: 6. The CDR3 consists of 15 residues. Germline CDR1 reads LNHDA; CDR2 reads SQIVND (reference sequence). This CDR3 reads CASSIGQGGSYGYTF. DNA of the CDR3: TGTGCCAGTAGTATTGGACAGGGGGGTTCTTATGGCTACACCTTC.

The chain carries TRBV9 and TRBJ1-3; D might be TRBD1 (6 bases). The germline CDR1 and CDR2 sequences are SGDLS and YYNGEE. The CDR3 contains 16 residues. The V end was cut by 0 bases, the J end by 8 bases, with 18 bases between. The CDR3 reads CASSVEVGQPGDTIYF. The CDR3, as DNA: TGTGCCAGCAGCGTAGAAGTAGGACAGCCTGGGGACACCATATATTTT.

The genes are TRBV9 and TRBJ1-1; possibly TRBD1 for D (5 bases). V shed 2 bases and J shed 1 base, with 15 bases lying between them. The length of the CDR3 is 16 residues. CDR1 is SGDLS and CDR2 is YYNGEE in the germline V gene. The CDR3 region has the DNA TGTGCCAGCAGCGTTGGGGGGTGGAATCAGAACACTGAAGCTTTCTTT. This translates into CASSVGGWNQNTEAFF.

This sequence joins TRBV10-3 and TRBJ1-1; 10 nucleotides match TRBD1. The V segment lost 8 bases and the J segment 3 bases; nucleotides outside the gene matches: 12. The V gene's germline CDR1 is ENHRY and CDR2 SYGVKD. The CDR3 totals 16 residues. CDR3 nucleotides: TGTGCCATCCGAGGGGGAGTTGGGACAGGGGACACTGAAGCTTTCTTT. Amino acids: CAIRGGVGTGDTEAFF.

The CDR3 DNA reads TGTGCCAGCAGTTTCCCCGGGACTAGCGGGAGCGGTAGGCAAGAGACCCAGTACTTC. As protein: CASSFPGTSGSGRQETQYF. The chain joins TRBV28 to TRBJ2-5, with 14 bases aligning to TRBD2. The trim removed 3 bases at V and 2 bases at J, leaving 11 bases unmatched. The CDR3 runs to 19 residues. CDR1 and CDR2 (germline): MDHEN, SYDVKM.

The gene calls are TRBV7-9 and TRBJ2-3, with 9 positions matching TRBD1. Per the germline V gene, CDR1 is SEHNR and CDR2 is FQNEAQ (reference sequence). The J segment lost 4 bases and the V segment lost 5 bases, leaving 10 bases of the junction unmatched. This CDR3 is 16 amino acids long. The CDR3 DNA reads TGTGCCAGCAGCCGGACAGGGGTAGGTGACGCAGATACGCAGTATTTT. Translation gives CASSRTGVGDADTQYF.

This clone was observed a single time. The V call is TRBV7-9, the J call TRBJ2-3, with 11 nucleotides matching TRBD2. CDR3 length: 16 amino acids. V lost 5 bases to trimming and J lost 0 bases; unmatched junction nucleotides: 4. CDR1 is SEHNR, CDR2 FQNEAQ, per germline (reference sequence). The CDR3 DNA is TGTGCCAGCAGCCGAAGACTAGCGGGGAGCACAGATACGCAGTATTTT. This codes for CASSRRLAGSTDTQYF.

This chain connects TRBV6-2 or TRBV6-3 to TRBJ2-5; the D gene is possibly TRBD2 (5 bases). Looked up from germline, CDR1 is MNHEY and CDR2 is SVGEGT. The CDR3 has 16 amino acids. With 4 bases removed from V and 6 bases from J, the gap between germline ends came to 21 bases. CDR3 sequence reads: CASSLRGVGTGKTQYF. The CDR3 nucleotides read TGTGCCAGCAGTTTACGTGGAGTGGGCACGGGAAAGACCCAGTACTTC.

This clone was picked up one time. The chain employs TRBV5-6 and TRBJ1-2; unclear D gene. V lost 4 bases, J lost 3 bases, and 10 bases lay in between. Germline-derived CDR1 and CDR2 are SGHDT and YYEEEE. The length of the CDR3 is 13 residues. CDR3 protein: CASSLDGDYGYTF. The CDR3 DNA reads as TGTGCCAGCAGCCTCGACGGGGACTATGGCTACACCTTC.

This chain joins TRBV7-2 and TRBJ1-5; D remains unclear. V gave up 1 base and J gave up 0 bases, with 7 bases separating them. The CDR3 spans 15 residues. CDR1 is SGHTA, CDR2 FQGNSA, per germline. The CDR3: CASSLGGYSNQPQHF. For the CDR3, the DNA is TGTGCCAGCAGCTTAGGAGGGTATAGCAATCAGCCCCAGCATTTT.

The chain couples TRBV5-1 to TRBJ2-3; 9 positions agree with TRBD2. With 4 bases clipped from V and 3 bases from J, the junction kept 6 bases outside the gene matches. This CDR3 is 15 amino acids long. The germline gives CDR1 SGHRS, CDR2 YFSETQ. CDR3 in DNA: TGCGCCAGCAGCGGAACTAGCGGGCCTACAGATACGCAGTATTTT. Translated: CASSGTSGPTDTQYF.

The CDR3 is CASSDPLEAGNNEQFF. The CDR3 region has the DNA TGTGCCAGCAGCGATCCTTTAGAAGCAGGAAACAATGAGCAGTTCTTC. The genes are TRBV9 and TRBJ2-1; D call uncertain. The CDR3 runs to 16 residues. Trimming pared 3 bases from V and 5 bases from J, leaving 18 bases between. The germline V gene encodes CDR1 SGDLS and CDR2 YYNGEE.